Listed below are T cell receptor beta chains from one sample, sequenced in a study of glioma-infiltrating T cells. One entry per CDR3 protein, called by TCRdb with MiXCR from the multiplex PCR reads. The data contain 300,000 to 400,000 distinct CDR3 sequences, around 38% of them seen just once; the ten biggest clones take up around 13%. Sequencing was performed on glioma tissue, nonneoplastic brain tissue, or PBMCs (not recorded which). Every receptor here comes from a human donor with low-grade glioma or glioblastoma, undergoing nonglioma brain surgery, or in good health (not recorded which). The CDR3 runs from the conserved cysteine through the conserved F or W. The order of the fields is V gene, D gene, clone size, J gene, CDR3 protein, CDR3 DNA. The D gene is left open where the match is weak. The size field is filled for only some rows; it gives once, few, many or a size class.

TRBV28	.	many	TRBJ1-1	CASTTGSDWAEAFF	TGTGCCAGTACGACAGGTTCCGACTGGGCTGAAGCTTTCTTT
TRBV6-2/TRBV6-3	.	.	TRBJ2-3	CASSPRSPPTYEQYF	TGTGCCAGCAGCCCCCGAAGTCCACCCACCTACGAGCAGTATTTT
TRBV6-1	TRBD2	few	TRBJ2-3	CAISTRTSSSTDTQYF	TGTGCCATCAGCACCCGGACTAGTTCTAGCACAGATACGCAGTATTTT
TRBV15	.	many	TRBJ1-2	CATSFSGSGYTF	TGTGCCACCAGCTTTTCGGGGTCTGGCTACACCTTC
TRBV6-2/TRBV6-3	.	.	TRBJ1-1	CVSSFRAPTQGQPNTEAFF	TGTGTCAGCAGTTTCCGGGCTCCAACCCAAGGTCAACCCAACACTGAAGCTTTCTTT
TRBV20-1	.	.	TRBJ1-2	CSARRGGYGYTF	TGCAGTGCTAGACGGGGGGGGTATGGCTACACCTTC
TRBV25-1	.	many	TRBJ1-1	CASRWRNTEAFF	TGTGCCAGCAGGTGGAGGAACACTGAAGCTTTCTTT
TRBV6-1	.	many	TRBJ2-3	CASSLIGDYTDTQYF	TGTGCCAGCAGCCTTATAGGGGATTACACAGATACGCAGTATTTT
TRBV6-5	.	.	TRBJ2-5	CASSHSTGPGETQYF	TGTGCCAGCAGTCACTCGACGGGGCCGGGAGAGACCCAGTACTTC
TRBV6-5	TRBD1	.	TRBJ2-3	CASSYAWNRGVNGADMQYF	TGTGCCAGCAGTTACGCGTGGAACAGGGGGGTCAATGGCGCGGATATGCAGTATTTT
TRBV7-2	.	many	TRBJ2-2	CASSLQIGELFF	TGTGCCAGCAGCTTACAGATCGGGGAGCTGTTTTTT
TRBV6-1	.	few	TRBJ1-2	CAISAGNYGYTF	TGTGCCATCAGTGCGGGGAACTATGGCTACACCTTC
TRBV28	.	.	TRBJ2-3	CASSLPTPDTQYF	TGTGCCAGCAGTTTACCCACTCCCGATACGCAGTATTTT
TRBV4-3	.	.	TRBJ2-3	CASSQGLVGTTDTQYF	TGCGCCAGCAGCCAAGGACTAGTAGGAACCACAGATACGCAGTATTTT
TRBV20-1	.	many	TRBJ1-2	CSAPPSVTRDYGYTF	TGCAGTGCTCCCCCGTCGGTAACACGCGACTATGGCTACACCTTC
TRBV5-4	.	.	TRBJ1-1	CASSPRGAGNTEAFF	TGTGCCAGCAGCCCCCGCGGGGCTGGGAACACTGAAGCTTTCTTT
TRBV20-1	TRBD2	.	TRBJ2-7	CSAKRDRSYEQYF	TGCAGTGCAAAGCGGGACCGCTCCTACGAGCAGTACTTC
TRBV19	.	once	TRBJ2-2	CASSIWAGTGATGELFF	TGTGCCAGTAGTATATGGGCAGGGACCGGTGCCACCGGGGAGCTGTTTTTT
TRBV20-1	TRBD2	.	TRBJ2-5	CSVQLAGVWDLVQETQYF	TGCAGTGTCCAACTAGCGGGAGTGTGGGACCTGGTTCAAGAGACCCAGTACTTC
TRBV20-1	.	.	TRBJ1-5	CSARDRGYNQPQHF	TGCAGTGCTAGAGATCGAGGGTACAATCAGCCCCAGCATTTT
TRBV20-1	.	few	TRBJ1-5	CSAQQGSNQPQHF	TGCAGTGCTCAACAGGGTAGCAATCAGCCCCAGCATTTT
TRBV11-1	TRBD2	.	TRBJ2-5	CASSLAPSGSGETQYF	TGTGCCAGCAGCTTAGCGCCTAGCGGGAGCGGAGAGACCCAGTACTTC
TRBV4-1	.	.	TRBJ2-4	CASSQARHDQIAKNIQYF	TGCGCCAGCAGCCAAGCCCGCCATGACCAAATAGCCAAAAACATTCAGTACTTC
TRBV5-1	TRBD2	.	TRBJ2-7	CASSSSGRKDEQYF	TGCGCCAGCAGCTCGAGCGGGAGAAAGGACGAGCAGTACTTC
TRBV29-1	.	.	TRBJ2-1	CSVEPSPSYNEQFF	TGCAGCGTTGAACCTAGCCCCTCCTACAATGAGCAGTTCTTC
TRBV7-9	TRBD1	.	TRBJ1-1	CASSPARTGWNTEAFF	TGTGCCAGCAGCCCGGCCAGGACAGGGTGGAACACTGAAGCTTTCTTT
TRBV7-8	TRBD1	.	TRBJ1-5	CASSPDRGQQPQHF	TGTGCCAGCAGCCCAGACAGGGGGCAACAGCCCCAGCATTTT
TRBV3-1	.	few	TRBJ1-1	CASSQGGMGNTEAFF	TGTGCCAGCAGCCAAGGCGGCATGGGGAACACTGAAGCTTTCTTT
TRBV5-1	.	many	TRBJ1-1	CASSLDPGVNTEAFF	TGCGCCAGCAGCTTGGACCCGGGGGTGAACACTGAAGCTTTCTTT
TRBV4-2	TRBD1	.	TRBJ2-7	CASSQDRGITYEQYF	TGTGCCAGCAGCCAAGACAGGGGGATAACCTACGAGCAGTACTTC
TRBV7-2	.	.	TRBJ2-5	CASSLVAPPQETQYF	TGTGCCAGCAGCTTAGTGGCTCCCCCGCAAGAGACCCAGTACTTC
TRBV18	TRBD1	.	TRBJ1-2	CASSLGQGSGYTF	TGTGCCAGCTCACTTGGACAGGGGAGCGGCTACACCTTC
TRBV27	.	many	TRBJ2-3	CASSYKNTDTQYF	TGTGCCAGCAGCTACAAGAACACAGATACGCAGTATTTT
TRBV27	TRBD2	many	TRBJ2-7	CASSLKGLAYEQYF	TGTGCCAGCAGTTTAAAGGGACTAGCCTACGAGCAGTACTTC
TRBV20-1	.	many	TRBJ1-5	CSARSRGERRNQPQHF	TGCAGTGCTAGATCCCGGGGGGAGCGTCGCAATCAGCCCCAGCATTTT
TRBV20-1	TRBD2	few	TRBJ2-1	CSARGFGTSGYNEQFF	TGCAGTGCTAGAGGGTTTGGGACTAGCGGATACAATGAGCAGTTCTTC